This T cell receptor (beta chain) was sequenced during a study of cytomegalovirus exposure and HLA in healthy donors. General observations from the study: The study labeled more than 150 TCR beta chains cytomegalovirus-associated.

Amplification used 60 Vbeta primers and 13 Jbeta primers. Profiled with immunoSEQ multiplex PCR; TCRdb holds only in-frame clones, not every one. The sample lists tens of thousands of clones, roughly four fifths occurring once. The CDR3 extends over 14 amino acids. The ends were cut back, 4 bases at V and 7 bases at J, with 13 bases in the middle. CDR1 and CDR2 (germline): LGHNA, YNFKEQ. Of note for this clone: Its cognate antigen is unknown.

Sequencing input: PBMCs. The receptor was isolated from a woman aged 30 to 39 in good health and CMV-seropositive. The chain combines TRBV4-2 with TRBJ2-2, with D possibly TRBD2 on 6 matching bases. The CDR3 protein is CASSPEGLIGELFF. In DNA form, the CDR3 reads TGTGCCAGCAGCCCGGAGGGTTTAATCGGGGAGCTGTTTTTT.